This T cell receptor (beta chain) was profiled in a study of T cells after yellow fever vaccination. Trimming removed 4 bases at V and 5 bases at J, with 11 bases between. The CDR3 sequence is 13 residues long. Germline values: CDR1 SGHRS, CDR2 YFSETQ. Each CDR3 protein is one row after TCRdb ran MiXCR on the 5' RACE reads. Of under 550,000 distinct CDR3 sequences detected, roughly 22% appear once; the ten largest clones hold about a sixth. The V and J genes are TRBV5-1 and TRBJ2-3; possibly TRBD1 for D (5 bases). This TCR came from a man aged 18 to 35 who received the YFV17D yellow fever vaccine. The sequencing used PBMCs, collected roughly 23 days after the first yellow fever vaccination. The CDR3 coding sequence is TGCGCCAGCAGCCGGCAGGGTGGAGATACGCAGTATTTT. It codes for CASSRQGGDTQYF.